One and the same sample provided the 15 T cell receptor beta chains below, sequenced in a study of shared clonotypes between healthy human individuals. Naivety among CD8 cells was defined by CD45RO negativity and positive CCR7 selection, thereby excluding terminally differentiated effector memory CD45RA+ cells. The table came from immunoSEQ multiplex PCR; TCRdb's copy has only in-frame clones and leaves some out. The sample contains about 700,000 clones, around 92% of which appear only once. Sequencing was performed on naive CD8+ T cells sorted from blood. The receptors derive from a man aged 25-45 years in good health.

This chain uses TRBV7-9 with TRBJ2-7; TRBD1 is a possible D gene (5 bases). CDR1 and CDR2 from the germline V gene are SEHNR and FQNEAQ (reference sequence). The CDR3 consists of 16 residues. V lost 3 bases and J lost 1, with 16 bases in between. In DNA, the CDR3 is TGTGCCAGCAGCTTTTCCACGACAGATCAATCCTACGAGCAGTACTTC. This codes for CASSFSTTDQSYEQYF.

The chain links TRBV11-2 to TRBJ1-2, with D possibly being TRBD1 (6 bases). The germline V and J ends were trimmed by 5 bases and 0 bases, with 13 bases remaining between them. CDR1 is SGHAT and CDR2 is FQNNGV in the germline V gene. This CDR3 region has 15 residues. The CDR3 nucleotides read TGTGCCAGCAGCCCGAACAGGGATTCTAACTATGGCTACACCTTC. Encoded protein: CASSPNRDSNYGYTF.

The count of this clone is one. The chain couples TRBV9 to TRBJ2-7; 10 nucleotides line up with TRBD1. The CDR3 extends over 13 amino acids. Germline loops: CDR1 SGDLS, CDR2 YYNGEE. The junction had 3 bases not matched to a gene; V was cut back by 5 bases and J by 4 bases. CDR3 sequence: CASSPGQGYEQYF. The CDR3 nucleotides read TGTGCCAGCAGTCCGGGACAGGGGTACGAGCAGTACTTC.

The chain combines TRBV29-1 with TRBJ2-1; no clear D. In germline, CDR1 is SQVTM, CDR2 ANQGSEA. The CDR3 is 17 amino acids. Trimming took off 3 bases at V and 3 bases at J, with 21 bases between the two ends. CDR3 coding DNA: TGCAGCGTTGAGGAGATACATGATCCCTCAGACTACAATGAGCAGTTCTTC. Its protein product is CSVEEIHDPSDYNEQFF.

In DNA, the CDR3 is TGTGCCAGCAGCTTAGGGATGGTTGGAGGGGGCTACACCTTC. Protein sequence: CASSLGMVGGGYTF. V and J are TRBV11-2 and TRBJ1-2; D ambiguous. The CDR3 runs 14 residues. Germline CDR1 is SGHAT and CDR2 is FQNNGV. V lost 1 base to trimming and J lost 8 bases, with 14 bases between them.

This clone appeared a few times. J is TRBJ2-1 and V is TRBV18; unclear D gene. The CDR3 contains 12 residues. CDR1 is KGHSH, CDR2 LQKENI, per germline. V lost 3 bases and J 2 bases, leaving 2 bases between the germline ends. Here the CDR3 reads CASSPTYNEQFF. DNA of the CDR3: TGTGCCAGCTCACCGACCTACAATGAGCAGTTCTTC.

In its sample, this clone was seen once. The chain couples TRBV2 to TRBJ2-1, with 7 bases aligning to TRBD2. Trimming cost V 3 bases and J 0 bases; bases outside gene matches: 5. The CDR3 consists of 16 residues. Germline lookup yields CDR1 SNHLY and CDR2 FYNNEI. The CDR3: CASSDGTISSYNEQFF. CDR3 in DNA: TGTGCCAGCAGTGACGGGACTATCAGCTCCTACAATGAGCAGTTCTTC.

The chain has TRBV10-3 and TRBJ2-1; 10 nucleotides agree with TRBD2. Germline values: CDR1 ENHRY, CDR2 SYGVKD. CDR3 length: 17 residues. V gave up 2 bases and J gave up 5 bases; unmatched junction bases: 9. The CDR3 protein is CAISEMGLALGDNEQFF. The DNA of the CDR3 is TGTGCCATCAGTGAGATGGGACTAGCGTTAGGGGACAATGAGCAGTTCTTC.

The rearrangement links TRBV7-9 to TRBJ2-5, with TRBD1 as a possible D gene (6 bases). CDR3 length: 15 residues. V lost 5 bases and J lost 0, with 13 bases in between. Germline-derived CDR1 and CDR2 are SEHNR and FQNEAQ (reference sequence). The CDR3 bases are TGTGCCAGCAGCCCGATCCGGGACAACCAAGAGACCCAGTACTTC. The encoded protein is CASSPIRDNQETQYF.

The chain has TRBV10-2 and TRBJ2-7, with 10 bases matching TRBD1. Germline V gene lookup returns CDR1 WSHSY and CDR2 SAAADI. This CDR3 spans 14 amino acids. With 11 bases clipped from V and 2 bases from J, the junction kept 9 bases outside the gene matches. DNA for the CDR3: TGCGCCGCGGAAACCGGGACAGGGGCCTACGAGCAGTACTTC. Amino acids: CAAETGTGAYEQYF.

V usage is TRBV7-9 and J usage is TRBJ1-5; maybe TRBD1 (5 bases). The CDR3 runs to 12 residues. The germline CDR1 and CDR2 sequences are SEHNR and FQNEAQ (reference sequence). The germline V and J ends were trimmed by 8 bases and 4 bases, with 9 bases remaining between them. DNA for the CDR3: TGTGCCAGCGGGGGAACAAATCAGCCCCAGCATTTT. Its protein product is CASGGTNQPQHF.

The chain uses TRBV27 and TRBJ2-1; no clear D. Trimming took off 6 bases at V and 6 bases at J, with 12 bases between the two ends. The CDR3 length is 13 residues. Germline values: CDR1 MNHEY, CDR2 SMNVEV (reference sequence). The CDR3 sequence: CASSHLQSNEQFF. In DNA, the CDR3 is TGTGCCAGCAGCCACCTACAGAGCAATGAGCAGTTCTTC.

The sample holds a few counts of this clone. J is TRBJ2-1 and V is TRBV10-1, with no clear D. This CDR3 spans 12 amino acids. V was clipped by 0 bases and J by 6 bases, with 3 bases between them. Germline CDR1 WNHNN, CDR2 SYGVQD (reference sequence). CDR3 nucleotide sequence: TGCGCCAGCAGTGAGTCGGGCAATGAGCAGTTCTTC. Encoded protein: CASSESGNEQFF.

The rearrangement links TRBV10-2 to TRBJ2-3; weak D call: TRBD2 (6 bases). Germline V gene data show CDR1 as WSHSY and CDR2 as SAAADI. The ends were cut back, 0 bases at V and 4 bases at J, with 11 bases in the middle. This CDR3 region has 15 residues. CDR3 loop: CASSESLASADTQYF. CDR3 DNA sequence: TGCGCCAGCAGTGAGTCACTAGCTAGCGCAGATACGCAGTATTTT.

The rearrangement links TRBV7-2 to TRBJ2-1; 10 nucleotides match TRBD2. The CDR3 has 15 amino acids. The V gene's germline CDR1 is SGHTA and CDR2 FQGNSA. The V segment lost 2 bases and the J segment 7 bases; nucleotides outside the gene matches: 5. The CDR3 loop reads CASSLLLAGNNEQFF. Written as DNA, the CDR3 is TGTGCCAGCAGCTTACTACTAGCGGGAAATAATGAGCAGTTCTTC.